This is a list of T cell receptor beta chains from one sample in a study of cytomegalovirus exposure and HLA in healthy donors. Only in-frame clones appear in the TCRdb table, and some are missing; sequencing was by immunoSEQ multiplex PCR. The data show around 170,000 clones, 82% seen once. The sample comprised PBMCs. The source of these receptors is a woman aged 45-65 years in good health and CMV-seronegative. The CDR3 runs from the conserved cysteine through the conserved F or W. The D gene is left open where the match is weak. Only part of the rows carry a size: once, few, many, or a class if the clone is expanded.

d_call	v_call	clone_size	j_call	cdr3_nt	cdr3_aa
-	TRBV6-1	-	TRBJ2-7	TGTGCCATCAAGCAGGGGCTAGCGGACTACGAGCAGTACTTC	CAIKQGLADYEQYF
TRBD2	TRBV11-3	-	TRBJ2-5	TGTGCCAGCAGCTTTCTAGCGGGCCCCCAAGAGACCCAGTACTTC	CASSFLAGPQETQYF
-	TRBV7-6	-	TRBJ2-1	TGTGCCAGCAGCTTAGGCAGGGGACGGGATGAGCAGTTCTTC	CASSLGRGRDEQFF
-	TRBV18	-	TRBJ2-5	TGTGCCAGCTCACGGATTCGTTACCGAATTAACACGGGAGAGACCCAGTACTTC	CASSRIRYRINTGETQYF
TRBD1	TRBV6-5	-	TRBJ2-3	TGTGCCAGCAGTTACGTAAGACAGGGAACAGATACGCAGTATTTT	CASSYVRQGTDTQYF
-	TRBV28	-	TRBJ1-2	TGTGCCAGCAGTTTTAGGGCAGGGCATGGCTACACCTTC	CASSFRAGHGYTF
-	TRBV19	-	TRBJ2-3	TGTGCCAGTAGTATAAAAGGGGATCTCGATACGCAGTATTTT	CASSIKGDLDTQYF
TRBD1	TRBV5-1	few	TRBJ1-2	TGCGCCAGCAGCTCACAACCGGGACAGGGGGCAGATGGCTACACCTTC	CASSSQPGQGADGYTF
TRBD1	TRBV10-1	-	TRBJ1-3	TGCGCCAGCAGCGAAGGGACAGCCACTGGAAACACCATATATTTT	CASSEGTATGNTIYF
-	TRBV18	-	TRBJ1-4	TGTGCCAGCTCGCTGGGACTCGAGGAAAAACTGTTTTTT	CASSLGLEEKLFF
-	TRBV20-1	once	TRBJ2-5	TGCAGTGCAGGCTCGGGAGAGACCCAGTACTTC	CSAGSGETQYF
-	TRBV7-8	-	TRBJ2-7	TGTGCCAGCAGCCATCGGGTAGGGGGGGGCTCCTACGAGCAGTACTTC	CASSHRVGGGSYEQYF
-	TRBV10-2	-	TRBJ2-3	TGCGCCAGCGGGGCACAGGGTACGGTCACAGATACGCAGTATTTT	CASGAQGTVTDTQYF
TRBD1	TRBV6-4	-	TRBJ2-2	TGTGCCAGCAGTGTACAGGGGGCGAGGAACACCGGGGAGCTGTTTTTT	CASSVQGARNTGELFF
TRBD1	TRBV7-2	-	TRBJ2-7	TGTGCCAGCAGCCTGGGGACAGGGAGCTCCTACGAGCAGTACTTC	CASSLGTGSSYEQYF
TRBD1	TRBV30	-	TRBJ1-2	TGTGCCTGGAGTGTTCCCCAAGCCGGTACAGGGGAATCGGGTGGCTACACCTTC	CAWSVPQAGTGESGGYTF
TRBD1	TRBV6-6	-	TRBJ2-7	TGTGCCAGCAGTACACAGGGGGCGAAGTACTTC	CASSTQGAKYF
TRBD2	TRBV11-2	-	TRBJ2-1	TGTGCCAGCAGCTTAGATCGATCGGGAGGATACAATGAGCAGTTCTTC	CASSLDRSGGYNEQFF
-	TRBV28	-	TRBJ1-2	TGTGCCAGCAGAGGGGGGGGCTATGGCTACACCTTC	CASRGGGYGYTF
-	TRBV7-2	-	TRBJ1-5	TGTGCCAGCAGCCCTCACAGGGTTGAGGGTCAGCCCCAGCATTTT	CASSPHRVEGQPQHF
-	TRBV2	-	TRBJ1-5	TGTGCCAGCAGTAGGCCCCTTAAAGGGGAGCCCCAGCATTTT	CASSRPLKGEPQHF
-	TRBV11-2	-	TRBJ1-1	TGTGCCAGCACCCCGTGGGAGTGGCGCACTGAAGCTTTCTTT	CASTPWEWRTEAFF
-	TRBV28	-	TRBJ2-3	TGTGCCAGCAGTTCATACATGGGGTTACAGGGCACAGATACGCAGTATTTT	CASSSYMGLQGTDTQYF
-	TRBV28	few	TRBJ2-1	TGTGCCGCCCCGGGGGAGTTCTACAATGAGCAGTTCTTC	CAAPGEFYNEQFF
-	TRBV7-2	-	TRBJ2-7	TGTGCCAGCAGCTTAGCGGGAGGTCCCTACGAGCAGTACTTC	CASSLAGGPYEQYF
-	TRBV11-2	-	TRBJ1-2	TGTGCCAGCAGCTTGGCGGCGACGAATGGCTACACCTTC	CASSLAATNGYTF
-	TRBV28	-	TRBJ1-5	TGTGCCAGCAGTTTAACGGGAAGCAATCAGCCCCAGCATTTT	CASSLTGSNQPQHF
-	TRBV16	few	TRBJ1-2	TGTGCCAGCAGCCAATCAGTTTACTCTAACTATGGCTACACCTTC	CASSQSVYSNYGYTF
TRBD1	TRBV11-2	-	TRBJ1-2	TGTGCCAGCAGCCGGGGTGGGACAGGGGGATTTGATGGCTACACCTTC	CASSRGGTGGFDGYTF
-	TRBV5-4	-	TRBJ1-3	TGTGCCAGCAGCCCTACTTCCTCTGGAAACACCATATATTTT	CASSPTSSGNTIYF
TRBD2	TRBV11-1	-	TRBJ2-4	TGTGCCAGCAGCTTAGCAGGGACTACCAAAAACATTCAGTACTTC	CASSLAGTTKNIQYF
TRBD2	TRBV2	-	TRBJ2-3	TGTGCCAGCAGTCGAGCGGGGGGGCCTCAGGGCACGCAGTATTTT	CASSRAGGPQGTQYF
-	TRBV28	-	TRBJ2-5	TGTGCCAGCAGACAGACACCTTCCAAGAGTACCCAGTACTTC	CASRQTPSKSTQYF
TRBD1	TRBV15	-	TRBJ1-2	TGTGCCACCAGCAGAGGGGGAACAGGGGGCTGGTATGGCTACACCTTC	CATSRGGTGGWYGYTF
TRBD1	TRBV4-1	-	TRBJ1-2	TGCGCCAGCAGCCAACGTGACAGGGGAGGAAACTATGGCTACACCTTC	CASSQRDRGGNYGYTF
TRBD2	TRBV29-1	-	TRBJ2-3	TGCAGCGTTAGGACTAGCGGGGGCTCAGATACGCAGTATTTT	CSVRTSGGSDTQYF
-	TRBV14	-	TRBJ2-3	TGTGCCAGCTCGTTCGGGGGAGATACGCAGTATTTT	CASSFGGDTQYF
TRBD2	TRBV6-1	-	TRBJ2-1	TGTGCCAGCAGTGAAAGAGGACTAGTAAATGAGCAGTTCTTC	CASSERGLVNEQFF
-	TRBV19	-	TRBJ2-1	TGTGCCAGTAGTATAGCAGCGGGCGCCCACAATGAGCAGTTCTTC	CASSIAAGAHNEQFF
TRBD1	TRBV11-2	-	TRBJ1-4	TGTGCCAGCAGCTCCCTCCAGACAGGGGGAGTTGAAAAACTGTTTTTT	CASSSLQTGGVEKLFF
TRBD1	TRBV2	-	TRBJ1-5	TGTGCCAGCAGACGACAGGGGTTCGACAATCAGCCCCAGCATTTT	CASRRQGFDNQPQHF
-	TRBV28	-	TRBJ2-1	TGTGCCAGCAGTTTACCCAGGTCCTTGGATGAGCAGTTCTTC	CASSLPRSLDEQFF
-	TRBV9	few	TRBJ1-5	TGTGCCAGCAGCGTAGCCCCGGGGGATCAGCCCCAGCATTTT	CASSVAPGDQPQHF
TRBD2	TRBV7-2	few	TRBJ2-2	TGTGCCAGCAGCCGTACTAGCGGGAGAAGGGACGGGGAGCTGTTTTTT	CASSRTSGRRDGELFF
TRBD1	TRBV4-1	-	TRBJ2-7	TGCGCCAGCAGCCAAGAAGGACAGGGTTCCTACGAGCAGTACTTC	CASSQEGQGSYEQYF
-	TRBV2	-	TRBJ1-1	TGTGCCAGCAGTGATTGGGGACATGACACTGAAGCTTTCTTT	CASSDWGHDTEAFF
TRBD1	TRBV5-4	-	TRBJ2-4	TGTGCCAGCAGCCCAGGGGATTTGAGGGGGCGAAACATTCAGTACTTC	CASSPGDLRGRNIQYF